This TCR beta chain was found in a study of blood T cell repertoires in COVID-19. Whole-study context: Acute and convalescent COVID-19 samples came from the United States, Italy and Spain. Sources were T cells, B-cell-depleted T cells, or PBMCs; the material itself was cDNA or gDNA.

Authors' data handling: Estimated nucleated cell counts came from reference gene primer amplification. The protocol was immunoSEQ multiplex PCR, while the TCRdb copy is restricted to in-frame clones and leaves out a portion. D and trimming were read from the DNA, whereas the V and J calls and clone size are those reported in that table. The sample yields 65,000 to 95,000 clones, around 91% seen once. V lost 2 bases and J lost 6, with 8 bases in between. This CDR3 contains 12 residues. Germline lookup yields CDR1 MNHEY and CDR2 SVGEGT. V gene TRBV6-2 or TRBV6-3 combines with J gene TRBJ2-7, with D uncertain. This receptor was identified in an older man with active or convalescent COVID-19. The specimen was peripheral blood. This CDR3 reads CASSYGLIEQYF. The CDR3 bases are TGTGCCAGCAGTTACGGCCTGATCGAGCAGTACTTC.